These T cell receptor beta chains were read from a single sample in a study of cytomegalovirus exposure and HLA in healthy donors. Here immunoSEQ multiplex PCR was the method, and the copy in TCRdb shows in-frame clones only, minus some. The sample lists 70,000 to 95,000 clones, 70% to 85% occurring once. The sample taken for sequencing was PBMCs. All receptors come from a man under 40 in good health and CMV-seropositive. The CDR3 runs from the conserved cysteine through the conserved F or W. D genes are given only for firm matches. The listing skips clone size in some rows; elsewhere it reads once, few, many or a size class.

TRBV10-3	TRBJ2-3	TRBD2	-	CAISESGGTSGETSTDTQYF	TGTGCCATCAGTGAGTCGGGAGGGACTAGCGGAGAAACTAGCACAGATACGCAGTATTTT
TRBV2	TRBJ1-2	-	-	CASSIRGLPSPYGYTF	TGTGCCAGCAGTATTAGGGGCCTCCCAAGTCCCTATGGCTACACCTTC
TRBV6-5	TRBJ1-6	-	-	CASSAQVDNSPLHF	TGTGCCAGCAGTGCACAGGTGGATAATTCACCCCTCCACTTT
TRBV28	TRBJ2-7	-	few	CASSPPRQRQYF	TGTGCCAGCAGTCCCCCACGACAGAGACAGTACTTC
TRBV29-1	TRBJ2-1	-	-	CSVEKGTGQFF	TGCAGCGTTGAAAAGGGGACTGGGCAGTTCTTC
TRBV18	TRBJ2-6	TRBD1	few	CASSPVSGTGSSGANVLTF	TGTGCCAGCTCACCCGTATCCGGGACAGGGAGCTCTGGGGCCAACGTCCTGACTTTC
TRBV27	TRBJ2-1	TRBD2	-	CASRDFGLVNEQFF	TGTGCCAGCAGAGACTTCGGACTAGTGAATGAGCAGTTCTTC
TRBV28	TRBJ2-7	TRBD2	few	CATGGLAGATYEQYF	TGTGCCACCGGGGGCTTAGCGGGAGCCACCTACGAGCAGTACTTC
TRBV6-5	TRBJ1-6	TRBD1	-	CASRLGQPNSPLHF	TGTGCCAGCAGGTTGGGACAGCCTAATTCACCCCTCCACTTT
TRBV28	TRBJ1-5	-	-	CASSWGGNQPQHF	TGTGCCAGCAGTTGGGGGGGCAATCAGCCCCAGCATTTT
TRBV10-3	TRBJ2-7	TRBD1	-	CAISLPPGQLNTDPYEQYF	TGTGCCATCAGTCTTCCGCCGGGACAGCTTAATACCGATCCCTACGAGCAGTACTTC
TRBV10-1	TRBJ2-7	-	-	CASSEYRRAKSSEQYF	TGCGCCAGCAGTGAGTACCGGAGGGCCAAATCCAGCGAGCAGTACTTC
TRBV19	TRBJ2-2	TRBD2	few	CASSISGGDGELFF	TGTGCCAGTAGTATCTCGGGGGGTGACGGGGAGCTGTTTTTT
TRBV5-4	TRBJ2-5	TRBD2	-	CASSQEVRGGTQYF	TGTGCCAGCAGCCAGGAAGTGCGGGGGGGGACCCAGTACTTC
TRBV28	TRBJ1-4	-	-	CASSPITTNEKLFF	TGTGCCAGCAGTCCTATTACAACTAATGAAAAACTGTTTTTT
TRBV6-5	TRBJ1-1	-	-	CASSYSQVMNTEAFF	TGTGCCAGCAGTTACTCGCAGGTCATGAACACTGAAGCTTTCTTT
TRBV5-6	TRBJ1-2	TRBD1	-	CASSFSGTGESLSMGYTF	TGTGCCAGCAGCTTCTCGGGGACAGGGGAATCATTAAGTATGGGCTACACCTTC
TRBV4-1	TRBJ2-7	-	-	CASSQEAGSPYEQYF	TGCGCCAGCAGCCAAGAGGCGGGGAGCCCCTACGAGCAGTACTTC
TRBV5-4	TRBJ2-6	TRBD2	few	CASSQGGTSGNSGANVLTF	TGTGCCAGCAGCCAAGGGGGGACTAGCGGGAACTCTGGGGCCAACGTCCTGACTTTC
TRBV5-1	TRBJ1-1	-	-	CASSTSAGRGEAFF	TGCGCCAGCAGCACCTCAGCAGGGAGGGGTGAAGCTTTCTTT
TRBV4-1	TRBJ1-2	TRBD1	-	CASSQAGTAYGYTF	TGCGCCAGCAGCCAAGCCGGGACAGCTTATGGCTACACCTTC
TRBV29-1	TRBJ2-5	TRBD2	-	CSVEGGGQETQYF	TGCAGCGTTGAGGGGGGGGGACAAGAGACCCAGTACTTC
TRBV5-6	TRBJ1-2	TRBD1	-	CASRVDRGNYGYTF	TGTGCCAGCAGGGTGGACAGGGGTAACTATGGCTACACCTTC
TRBV6-5	TRBJ1-1	-	-	CACGDRNTEAFF	TGTGCCTGCGGGGATCGGAACACTGAAGCTTTCTTT
TRBV19	TRBJ1-5	-	-	CASKAGNVNQPQHF	TGTGCCAGTAAAGCAGGGAATGTGAATCAGCCCCAGCATTTT
TRBV7-9	TRBJ2-3	-	-	CSSSWADTDTQYF	TGTTCCAGCAGCTGGGCAGACACAGATACGCAGTATTTT
TRBV2	TRBJ2-2	TRBD2	-	CASKWGGNTGELFF	TGTGCCAGCAAGTGGGGGGGGAACACCGGGGAGCTGTTTTTT
TRBV13	TRBJ2-7	-	-	CASSLGRQAAYGQYF	TGTGCCAGCAGCTTGGGGAGACAGGCCGCGTATGGGCAGTACTTC
TRBV5-6	TRBJ2-5	-	-	CASSRNRGREQYF	TGTGCCAGCAGCCGGAACAGGGGCCGGGAGCAGTACTTC
TRBV5-1	TRBJ1-2	-	-	CASSLDSYGYTF	TGCGCCAGCAGCTTGGACAGCTATGGCTACACCTTC
TRBV7-2	TRBJ2-7	-	few	CASSPPGHQALYEQYF	TGTGCCAGCAGCCCACCGGGACACCAAGCCCTCTACGAGCAGTACTTC
TRBV5-4	TRBJ2-5	-	-	CASSLAPTGTQQETQYF	TGTGCCAGCAGCTTGGCCCCAACAGGGACCCAACAAGAGACCCAGTACTTC
TRBV5-1	TRBJ1-1	TRBD1	-	CASTKTGGVEAFF	TGCGCCAGCACCAAGACAGGGGGGGTCGAAGCTTTCTTT
TRBV9	TRBJ2-1	TRBD2	-	CASSGSGDNEQFF	TGTGCCAGCAGCGGTAGCGGGGACAATGAGCAGTTCTTC
TRBV7-2	TRBJ1-1	-	-	CASSQSPGAEAFF	TGTGCCAGCAGCCAAAGTCCGGGGGCTGAAGCTTTCTTT
TRBV10-3	TRBJ1-2	-	-	CALGGDNYGYTF	TGTGCCCTTGGGGGGGATAACTATGGCTACACCTTC
TRBV6-4	TRBJ2-3	TRBD2	-	CASSDSTSGGADTQYF	TGTGCCAGCAGTGACTCGACTAGCGGGGGGGCCGATACGCAGTATTTT
TRBV7-8	TRBJ1-2	TRBD1	-	CASSLAPGQGGYGYTF	TGTGCCAGCAGCTTAGCCCCAGGACAGGGTGGCTATGGCTACACCTTC
TRBV6-4	TRBJ1-4	-	-	CASSDRGDNEKLFF	TGTGCCAGCAGTGACCGGGGGGATAATGAAAAACTGTTTTTT